Below are 26 T cell receptor beta chains sequenced from a single sample in a study of T cells in Graves' hyperthyroidism and ophthalmopathy. Using RNA transcripts as the source, TCR beta CDR3 regions were amplified. HTBI primers were used for first-round RT-PCR of the TCR CDR3. TCRdb processed the multiplex PCR reads anew with MiXCR; each CDR3 protein has one entry. This repertoire shows 200,000 to 300,000 distinct CDR3 sequences, almost 25% found once; its top ten account for under 40%. The sequenced material came from blood. Receptor source: a woman aged 40 to 50 with Graves' ophthalmopathy.

This chain uses TRBV4-2 with TRBJ2-7; D call uncertain. V was trimmed by 0 bases and J by 5 bases, leaving 14 bases between them. The CDR3 loop spans 15 amino acids. Germline V gene lookup returns CDR1 LGHNA and CDR2 YNFKEQ. In DNA form, the CDR3 reads TGTGCCAGCAGCCAAGACCATAGGACGAGCAACGAGCAGTACTTC. This sequence encodes CASSQDHRTSNEQYF.

This chain links TRBV6-1 with TRBJ2-7; 9 bases line up with TRBD1. Germline values: CDR1 MNHNS, CDR2 SASEGT. V was clipped by 4 bases and J by 3 bases; unmatched bases: 4. This CDR3 spans 14 amino acids. CDR3 sequence (DNA): TGTGCCAGCAGTGGACCGGGACAGGGCTACGAGCAGTACTTC. Its protein is CASSGPGQGYEQYF.

This clonotype was detected many times. This sequence joins TRBV4-1 and TRBJ2-7; weak D call: TRBD2 (6 bases). Germline CDR1 and CDR2: MGHRA and YSYEKL. V was pared by 0 bases and J by 1 base, with 10 bases between. The CDR3 consists of 15 residues. CDR3 region: CASSQEWRGSYEQYF. Written as DNA, the CDR3 is TGCGCCAGCAGCCAAGAGTGGAGGGGATCCTACGAGCAGTACTTC.

This sequence joins TRBV6-1 and TRBJ2-5; TRBD1 is a possible D gene (6 bases). From germline, CDR1 is MNHNS and CDR2 SASEGT. The CDR3 is 12 residues long. V was cut by 2 bases and J by 6 bases, with 7 bases left in between. CDR3 protein: CASSEWDKTQYF. In DNA, the CDR3 is TGTGCCAGCAGTGAATGGGACAAGACCCAGTACTTC.

This clonotype was found many times. This chain links TRBV5-1 with TRBJ2-7; D is unclear. Deletions cut 0 bases from V and 0 bases from J, with 10 bases between. This CDR3 spans 15 amino acids. The germline gives CDR1 SGHRS, CDR2 YFSETQ. The CDR3 loop reads CASSLDGLNSYEQYF. The CDR3 DNA sequence: TGCGCCAGCAGCTTGGATGGTTTAAACTCCTACGAGCAGTACTTC.

In its sample, this clonotype was seen many times. V and J are TRBV5-1 and TRBJ2-2; TRBD1 matches at 8 bases. Germline loops: CDR1 SGHRS, CDR2 YFSETQ. V lost 4 bases, J lost 4 bases, and 3 bases stayed unmatched. The CDR3 is made up of 14 amino acids. CDR3 amino acids: CASSMTGVTGELFF. The CDR3 bases are TGCGCCAGCAGCATGACAGGGGTCACCGGGGAGCTGTTTTTT.

V usage is TRBV15 and J usage is TRBJ1-5, with a weak D call TRBD1 (6 bases). V lost 6 bases and J lost 5, with 11 bases in between. Germline assignment: CDR1 LNHNV and CDR2 YYDKDF (reference sequence). This CDR3 region has 13 residues. The CDR3 spells CATSKDRDQPQHF. CDR3 nucleotide sequence: TGTGCCACCAGTAAGGACAGAGATCAGCCCCAGCATTTT. Together with reference TRBV15 and TRBJ1-5, the CDR3 gives the full variable domain: DAMVIQNPRYQVTQFGKPVTLSCSQTLNHNVMYWYQQKSSQAPKLLFHYYDKDFNNEADTPDNFQSRRPNTSFCFLDIRSPGLGDTAMYLCATSKDRDQPQHFGDGTRLSIL.

The chain has TRBV7-2 and TRBJ1-1; TRBD1 agrees at 9 bases. Germline CDR1 reads SGHTA; CDR2 reads FQGNSA. Germline trimming cut 0 bases from V and 4 bases from J; bases unmatched to any gene: 12. There are 18 residues in the CDR3. CDR3 DNA: TGTGCCAGCAGCTTAGCCAGTGACAGGGGGGGCCCTAGCACTGAAGCTTTCTTT. Protein product: CASSLASDRGGPSTEAFF.

This clonotype was counted ten times or more. The chain uses TRBV12-3 or TRBV12-4 and TRBJ2-4; 12 bases agree with TRBD2. This CDR3 is 19 amino acids long. V lost 4 bases to trimming and J lost 3 bases; unmatched junction nucleotides: 13. CDR3 region: CASSWGGTSGYLNKNIQYF. The DNA of the CDR3 is TGTGCCAGCAGTTGGGGTGGGACTAGCGGGTACCTTAACAAAAACATTCAGTACTTC.

The chain uses TRBV7-3 and TRBJ2-7; 10 bases match TRBD2. The ends lost 5 bases at V and 5 bases at J; junction bases unmatched: 6. The germline gives CDR1 SGHTA, CDR2 FQGTGA. This CDR3 is built from 14 residues. This CDR3 is CASSPGTSADEQYF. The CDR3 bases are TGTGCCAGCAGCCCCGGGACTAGCGCTGACGAGCAGTACTTC.

This clonotype was observed a few times. The rearrangement joins TRBV13 to TRBJ2-7; 7 positions match TRBD1. This CDR3 spans 12 amino acids. Per the germline V gene, CDR1 is PRHDT and CDR2 is FYEKMQ (reference sequence). J was trimmed by 7 bases and V by 3 bases; bases with no gene match: 3. CDR3 DNA: TGTGCCAGCAGCTTTGACAGGGTGGAGCAGTACTTC. It encodes CASSFDRVEQYF. The full variable domain, with the rest looked up from reference TRBV13 and TRBJ2-7, is AAGVIQSPRHLIKEKRETATLKCYPIPRHDTVYWYQQGPGQDPQFLISFYEKMQSDKGSIPDRFSAQQFSDYHSELNMSSLELGDSALYFCASSFDRVEQYFGPGTRLTVT.

This clonotype was recorded at least ten times. This chain uses TRBV3-1 with TRBJ1-2; 9 bases agree with TRBD1. Losses at the gene ends were 6 bases for V and 5 bases for J; bases not matched to a gene: 10. Germline-derived CDR1 and CDR2 are LGHDT and YNNKEL (reference sequence). CDR3 length equals 15 residues. The CDR3 loop is CASRATGGGLYGYTF. The CDR3 DNA sequence: TGTGCCAGCAGGGCTACAGGGGGCGGCCTATATGGCTACACCTTC.

DNA of the CDR3: TGTGCCAGCAGCGCGGGAGGGTGGTACGAGCAGTACTTC. Translation: CASSAGGWYEQYF. The rearrangement joins TRBV12-3 or TRBV12-4 to TRBJ2-7; 9 bases fit TRBD2. This CDR3 contains 13 residues. The V and J ends lost 6 bases and 4 bases, in that order; junction bases with no gene match: 4.

In this sample, this clonotype turned up many times. The V gene is TRBV9, the J gene TRBJ1-5, with D possibly being TRBD1 (5 bases). Germline V gene data show CDR1 as SGDLS and CDR2 as YYNGEE. The CDR3 contains 14 residues. V lost 3 bases, J lost 0 bases, and 7 bases lay in between. The CDR3 loop reads CASSGTFSNQPQHF. The DNA for the CDR3 is TGTGCCAGCAGCGGGACATTTAGCAATCAGCCCCAGCATTTT.

In this sample, this clonotype turned up many times. J is TRBJ2-5 and V is TRBV28; D not resolved. V lost 3 bases and J 2 bases, leaving 13 bases between the germline ends. CDR1 and CDR2 (germline): MDHEN, SYDVKM. The CDR3 is 15 amino acids. This CDR3 is CASSFQVGRQETQYF. The DNA for the CDR3 is TGTGCCAGCAGTTTTCAAGTCGGGCGGCAAGAGACCCAGTACTTC.

This clonotype has ten or more counts. CDR3 loop: CASSLVAGAWGEQYF. The DNA of the CDR3 is TGTGCCAGCAGCTTAGTGGCAGGGGCCTGGGGGGAGCAGTACTTC. V is TRBV11-2 and J is TRBJ2-7, with D maybe TRBD1 (6 bases). The ends were cut back, 1 base at V and 7 bases at J, with 17 bases in the middle. Looked up from germline, CDR1 is SGHAT and CDR2 is FQNNGV. The CDR3 length is 15 residues.

This clonotype was picked up many times. At one boundary the junction diverges from the germline segment, which might be a read error. V and J are TRBV12-3 or TRBV12-4 and TRBJ2-7; weak D call: TRBD1 (5 bases). This CDR3 has 13 amino acids. CDR3 protein: CASSLYLGQGEIF. The CDR3, as DNA: TGTGCCAGCAGTTTATACCTAGGACAAGGAGAAATCTTC.

This clonotype was seen repeatedly, ten times or more. J is TRBJ1-1 and V is TRBV3-1; 11 bases line up with TRBD1. The CDR3 consists of 15 residues. Germline V gives CDR1 LGHDT, CDR2 YNNKEL (reference sequence). After removal of 4 bases from V and 4 bases from J, the junction contained 5 bases not matched to a gene. Here the CDR3 DNA reads TGTGCCAGCAGCCTCCGGACAGGGGGCGGCACTGAAGCTTTCTTT. Translated, it gives CASSLRTGGGTEAFF.

A word on this clonotype: Given a much more abundant clone one base away, this may be a read error. This sequence joins TRBV7-3 and TRBJ2-1; D call uncertain. The germline gives CDR1 SGHTA, CDR2 FQGTGA. This CDR3 spans 13 amino acids. The CDR3 region has the DNA TGTGCCAGCAGCTTACTCAGGTACAATGATCAGTTCTTC. Translation: CASSLLRYNDQFF.

Ten or more counts support this clonotype. The chain links TRBV29-1 to TRBJ2-7; TRBD2 might be the D (6 bases). This CDR3 is 13 amino acids long. The V and J ends lost 7 bases and 1 base respectively, with 14 bases between them. Germline V gives CDR1 SQVTM, CDR2 ANQGSEA. The CDR3: CSAVAGRSYEQYF. CDR3 DNA sequence: TGCAGCGCCGTGGCCGGGAGATCCTACGAGCAGTACTTC.

This clonotype came up many times. The J gene is TRBJ1-2, the V gene TRBV6-5; D perhaps matches TRBD1 (6 bases). The germline CDR1 and CDR2 sequences are MNHEY and SVGAGI. This CDR3 has 15 residues. Trimming cost V 0 bases and J 7 bases, with 15 bases left between them. The CDR3 DNA follows: TGTGCCAGCAGTTACTCGATTCTACAGGGAGGTGGCTACACCTTC. Amino acid sequence: CASSYSILQGGGYTF.

V is TRBV27 and J is TRBJ2-7, with D perhaps TRBD2 (7 bases). The CDR3 has 15 residues. Germline CDR1 is MNHEY and CDR2 is SMNVEV (reference sequence). V gave up 6 bases and J gave up 3 bases, with 18 bases separating them. The chain's CDR3 is CASSLGGGSFYEQYF. In DNA form, the CDR3 reads TGTGCCAGCAGCTTAGGGGGGGGCTCATTCTACGAGCAGTACTTC.

This clonotype was found a few times. The rearrangement links TRBV5-1 to TRBJ2-5, with D maybe TRBD2 (7 bases). This CDR3 is built from 16 residues. CDR1 and CDR2 from the germline V gene are SGHRS and YFSETQ. Trimming pared 6 bases from V and 0 bases from J, leaving 18 bases between. The DNA of the CDR3 is TGCGCCAGCAAGGGGGGGAGGGCCCCGTACCAAGAGACCCAGTACTTC. Translated: CASKGGRAPYQETQYF.

This clonotype was counted at least ten times. The chain recombines TRBV7-3 with TRBJ2-5; TRBD2 matches at 14 bases. This CDR3 contains 15 residues. The germline V gene encodes CDR1 SGHTA and CDR2 FQGTGA. The V segment lost 5 bases and the J segment 5 bases; nucleotides outside the gene matches: 4. As DNA, the CDR3 is TGTGCCAGCAGCGTGGGACTAGCGGGAGCGGAGACCCAGTACTTC. Amino acids: CASSVGLAGAETQYF. Together with reference TRBV7-3 and TRBJ2-5, the CDR3 gives the full variable domain: GAGVSQTPSNKVTEKGKYVELRCDPISGHTALYWYRQSLGQGPEFLIYFQGTGAADDSGLPNDRFFAVRPEGSVSTLKIQRTERGDSAVYLCASSVGLAGAETQYFGPGTRLLVL.

This clonotype was detected ten times or more. Written as DNA, the CDR3 is TGTGCCAGCACCACAGGGGCCTGGGGCACTGAAGCTTTCTTT. It yields the protein CASTTGAWGTEAFF. The chain has TRBV6-1 and TRBJ1-1, with TRBD1 matching over 7 bases. The CDR3 sequence is 14 residues long. J gave up 4 bases and V 7 bases, and 9 bases lay outside the gene matches. Germline CDR1 MNHNS, CDR2 SASEGT.

There are a few counts of this clonotype. This rearrangement joins TRBV7-9 to TRBJ2-4, with a possible D match to TRBD1 (7 bases). The CDR3 length is 17 residues. Per germline, CDR1 SEHNR and CDR2 FQNEAQ (reference sequence). V was cut by 2 bases and J by 3 bases, with 17 bases left in between. In DNA, the CDR3 is TGTGCCAGCAGCTTAAATTGGGCAGGGGGGAACAAAAACATTCAGTACTTC. Translated: CASSLNWAGGNKNIQYF.